These T cell receptor beta chains were read from a single sample in a study of shared clonotypes between healthy human individuals. Using immunoSEQ multiplex PCR, the repertoire was profiled, and TCRdb retains in-frame clones only, with some absent. The top ten clones hold approximately 0.067% of a sample with roughly 500,000 clones, 90% to 97% of them seen once. The sample was naive CD4+ T cells sorted from blood. The receptor set was obtained from a woman in her 30s in good health. Both conserved end residues are part of each CDR3. The D gene is left open where the match is weak. Size tells how often a clone was seen (once, few, many) or the class of an expanded clone, and some rows leave it out.

v_call	clone_size	j_call	d_call	cdr3_nt	cdr3_aa
TRBV7-9	.	TRBJ1-4	.	TGTGCCAGCAGCTCCTCGTACCGCATCGAAAAACTGTTTTTT	CASSSSYRIEKLFF
TRBV25-1	.	TRBJ2-7	.	TGTGCCAGCAGTGAATATCCGGAGGGGAATTCCTACGAGCAGTACTTC	CASSEYPEGNSYEQYF
TRBV25-1	.	TRBJ2-3	TRBD2	TGTGCCAGCAGTGAATCCATAGCGGGAGGACCAGATACGCAGTATTTT	CASSESIAGGPDTQYF
TRBV29-1	.	TRBJ2-3	TRBD2	TGCAGCGTGGCTAGCGGGACGATCACAGATACGCAGTATTTT	CSVASGTITDTQYF
TRBV28	.	TRBJ2-7	TRBD1	TGTGCCAGCAGCTCCCCCGGGACAGGGAAAAGCGAGCAGTACTTC	CASSSPGTGKSEQYF
TRBV10-3	.	TRBJ2-1	TRBD2	TGTGCCATCAGTGAGTCAGGTCTCACGGGAGGGTGGAATGAGCAGTTCTTC	CAISESGLTGGWNEQFF
TRBV18	.	TRBJ1-5	TRBD1	TGTGCCAGCTCCCTCGGACAGGGTCGTAGCAATCAGCCCCAGCATTTT	CASSLGQGRSNQPQHF
TRBV11-2	.	TRBJ1-3	.	TGTGCCAGCAGCCTGATGGACTCTGGAAACACCATATATTTT	CASSLMDSGNTIYF
TRBV28	few	TRBJ1-2	.	TGTGCCAGCACTACAGCCATCCGCTATGGCTACACCTTC	CASTTAIRYGYTF
TRBV19	.	TRBJ1-5	.	TGTGCCAGTAGTAGGGCCGAAAATCAGCCCCAGCATTTT	CASSRAENQPQHF
TRBV14	.	TRBJ2-7	TRBD1	TGTGCCAGCAGAATGACAGGGGAAACCTACGAGCAGTACTTC	CASRMTGETYEQYF
TRBV6-5	once	TRBJ1-3	.	TGTGCCAGCAGTTACTCGGAGGCGTCCTCTGGAAACACCATATATTTT	CASSYSEASSGNTIYF
TRBV5-6	.	TRBJ2-5	.	TGTGCCAGCAGCTTGGTTGGGCCCACCTCAGAGACCCAGTACTTC	CASSLVGPTSETQYF
TRBV6-1	.	TRBJ2-2	TRBD2	TGTGCCAGCAGTGGGACTAGCAAGGGCGGGGAGCTGTTTTTT	CASSGTSKGGELFF
TRBV5-1	.	TRBJ2-2	.	TGCGCCAGCAGCTTGATGACGGGGTTCAACCCCACCGGGGAGCTGTTTTTT	CASSLMTGFNPTGELFF
TRBV30	.	TRBJ1-1	.	TGTGCCTGGAGGGAAGGGGTGAACACTGAAGCTTTCTTT	CAWREGVNTEAFF
TRBV6-5	.	TRBJ2-1	TRBD1	TGTGCCAGCAGCCAGGACAGGGGGGCCTACAATGAGCAGTTCTTC	CASSQDRGAYNEQFF
TRBV4-2	.	TRBJ2-5	TRBD2	TGTGCCAGCAGCCGGACTAGCGGGGACCAAGAGACCCAGTACTTC	CASSRTSGDQETQYF
TRBV28	.	TRBJ1-1	.	TGTGCCAGCAGCAGCCCCTCAACAGGAAACACTGAAGCTTTCTTT	CASSSPSTGNTEAFF
TRBV19	once	TRBJ1-2	.	TGTGCCACTAAGGACCGGGGGACTAACTATGGCTACACCTTC	CATKDRGTNYGYTF
TRBV6-1	.	TRBJ1-1	.	TGTGCCAGCATCGGTCAGGAGGGGCCGAACACTGAAGCTTTCTTT	CASIGQEGPNTEAFF
TRBV2	.	TRBJ2-5	.	TGTGCCAGCAGTGAAGCCCAGGCCGGAGTAGAGACCCAGTACTTC	CASSEAQAGVETQYF
TRBV5-1	.	TRBJ2-1	TRBD2	TGCGCCAGCAGCTTGATACAGCGGGGCCCCAATGAGCAGTTCTTC	CASSLIQRGPNEQFF
TRBV4-1	.	TRBJ2-1	TRBD2	TGCGCCAGCAGCCAAGTCTCTCTACCCGGACTAGCGGACTACAATGAGCAGTTCTTC	CASSQVSLPGLADYNEQFF
TRBV20-1	few	TRBJ2-5	TRBD2	TGCAGTCGACTAGCGGAAGAGACCCAGTACTTC	CSRLAEETQYF
TRBV6-5	.	TRBJ1-2	.	TGTGCCAGCAGTTATTCCCGGACTATAATTGGCTACACCTTC	CASSYSRTIIGYTF
TRBV4-2	.	TRBJ2-7	.	TGTGCCAGCAGCCAAGCCCCAGGGGGGCGGGAGGCCGGCCGGCGGTACGAGCAGTACTTC	CASSQAPGGREAGRRYEQYF
TRBV19	.	TRBJ1-5	.	TGTGCCAGTAGCCCCGGGACTTATAGCAATCAGCCCCAGCATTTT	CASSPGTYSNQPQHF
TRBV19	.	TRBJ2-5	.	TGTGCCAGTAGTCTTCAGGGGACTCGGGTTCAGACCCAGTACTTC	CASSLQGTRVQTQYF
TRBV5-5	.	TRBJ2-5	.	TGTGCCAGCAGCTTGGCAGAGACCCAGTACTTC	CASSLAETQYF
TRBV19	.	TRBJ2-1	.	TGTGCCAGTAGCCGGGACGTAGGAGAGCAGTTCTTC	CASSRDVGEQFF
TRBV6-1	.	TRBJ2-7	.	TGTGCCAGCAGTGATGGGGACCGCTTCTACGAGCAGTACTTC	CASSDGDRFYEQYF
TRBV27	.	TRBJ1-4	TRBD1	TGTGCCAGCAGTAGACAGGGGGCCGGAGGTGAAAAACTGTTTTTT	CASSRQGAGGEKLFF
TRBV11-2	.	TRBJ2-7	TRBD1	TGTGCCAGCAGTTCACACAAAGACAGGGGATTCCTCGAGCAGTACTTC	CASSSHKDRGFLEQYF
TRBV6-5	.	TRBJ2-7	.	TGTGCCAGCAGAAAGGGACAAACTAACGAGCAGTACTTC	CASRKGQTNEQYF
TRBV9	.	TRBJ1-1	.	TGTGCCAGCAACGGCGCCGGGGGCGCAGCCCCCGCTTTCTTT	CASNGAGGAAPAFF
TRBV28	.	TRBJ2-7	.	TGTGCCAGCAGTTCCTTCTCGAGATCCACATACGAGCAGTACTTC	CASSSFSRSTYEQYF
TRBV5-1	.	TRBJ2-7	TRBD2	TGCGCCAGCAGCCCGGGGGGGCTAGCGGGAGGCGACCTCTACGAGCAGTACTTC	CASSPGGLAGGDLYEQYF
TRBV11-2	few	TRBJ2-2	.	TGTGCCAGCAGCTACCCGGGACACCTTATCACCGGGGAGCTGTTTTTT	CASSYPGHLITGELFF
TRBV5-4	.	TRBJ1-1	.	TGTGCCAGCAGCCGACAGGTGCAGGTCATAACTGAAGCTTTCTTT	CASSRQVQVITEAFF